Each of the 19 T cell receptor beta chains below was sequenced from the same sample in a study of cytomegalovirus exposure and HLA in healthy donors (dated by TCRdb to the late 2010s). Library creation used the immunoSEQ multiplex PCR assay. The multiplex PCR relied on a mix of 60 forward primers for TCR Vbeta segments and 13 reverse primers for TCR Jbeta segments. In its TCRdb copy, this immuneACCESS table keeps in-frame sequences only and misses some clones. Where compared with another copy, unresolved V genes explain less than half of these, and the others have no known cause. The sample yields around 90,000 clones; 85% were counted once. In total, the top ten clones hold approximately 7.4% of the sample. The sequencing sample was made of PBMCs. All receptors derive from a man aged 35-49 years in good health and CMV-seropositive.

This clone was detected once. The chain joins TRBV28 to TRBJ2-7; 8 bases are a match to TRBD2. The ends lost 5 bases at V and 5 bases at J; junction bases unmatched: 8. CDR3 size: 14 residues. Germline values: CDR1 MDHEN, CDR2 SYDVKM. CDR3 sequence: CASSLAGTRDEQYF. The DNA of the CDR3 is TGTGCCAGCAGTCTGGCCGGGACTAGGGACGAGCAGTACTTC.

This chain uses TRBV18 with TRBJ2-7, with TRBD1 matching 9 bases. Losses at the gene ends were 2 bases for V and 6 bases for J; bases not matched to a gene: 8. This CDR3 contains 15 residues. CDR1 and CDR2 from the germline V gene are KGHSH and LQKENI. In DNA form, the CDR3 reads TGTGCCAGCTCACCAAACTCTAACAGGGGGCCCGAGCAGTACTTC. Translated: CASSPNSNRGPEQYF.

The J gene is TRBJ2-1, the V gene TRBV28; weak D call: TRBD1 (6 bases). The CDR3 contains 15 residues. Germline loops: CDR1 MDHEN, CDR2 SYDVKM. Trimming removed 4 bases from V and 5 bases from J, with 15 bases in between. In DNA form, the CDR3 reads TGTGCCAGCAGTTCCCCGCAGGGGATTAACAATGAGCAGTTCTTC. Protein sequence: CASSSPQGINNEQFF.

The chain couples TRBV4-1 to TRBJ1-4; no reliable D call. Between the trimmed V and J ends, which lost 2 bases and 2 bases, there was a span of 12 bases. This CDR3 spans 16 amino acids. Germline V gene sequence: CDR1 MGHRA, CDR2 YSYEKL. The CDR3 DNA is TGCGCCAGCAGCCAACTCGGGGTCATGACTAATGAAAAACTGTTTTTT. Residues: CASSQLGVMTNEKLFF.

This chain's CDR3 is CASSAQTSGIGYEQYF. CDR3 DNA: TGTGCCAGTAGTGCCCAGACTAGCGGGATTGGCTACGAGCAGTACTTC. The rearrangement uses TRBV19 and TRBJ2-5; 11 bases are shared with TRBD2. The DNA end lines up better with TRBJ2-7; the J call may be wrong. In germline, CDR1 is LNHDA, CDR2 SQIVND (reference sequence). The CDR3 sequence is 16 residues long.

The V and J genes are TRBV28 and TRBJ1-2; 8 bases match TRBD1. J was trimmed by 7 bases and V by 8 bases; bases with no gene match: 3. Germline CDR1 MDHEN, CDR2 SYDVKM. This CDR3 comprises 11 residues. CDR3 DNA sequence: TGTGCCAGCCGGACAGGGAGTGGCTACACCTTC. This gives the protein CASRTGSGYTF.

CDR3 in DNA: TGTGCCAGCAGCTTAGATGGGGGCTCGGCCACTGAAGCTTTCTTT. Amino acid sequence: CASSLDGGSATEAFF. J is TRBJ1-1 and V is TRBV7-2; a weak D match, TRBD1 (6 bases). V lost 1 base and J lost 4, with 13 bases in between. The CDR3 runs 15 residues. Germline V lookup: CDR1 SGHTA, CDR2 FQGNSA. The whole variable domain, filled in from reference TRBV7-2 and TRBJ1-1, reads GAGVSQSPSNKVTEKGKDVELRCDPISGHTALYWYRQSLGQGLEFLIYFQGNSAPDKSGLPSDRFSAERTGGSVSTLTIQRTQQEDSAVYLCASSLDGGSATEAFFGQGTRLTVV.

This sequence joins TRBV2 and TRBJ1-5; tentative D call: TRBD1 (6 bases). CDR1 and CDR2 (germline): SNHLY, FYNNEI. The CDR3 runs to 15 residues. Trimming left V 4 bases short and J 2 bases short, with 12 bases between. For the CDR3, the DNA is TGTGCCAGCAGTGTCACCAGGGGTGGCAATCAGCCCCAGCATTTT. Translated, it gives CASSVTRGGNQPQHF.

The J gene is TRBJ1-6, the V gene TRBV6-6, with no clear D. Germline values: CDR1 MNHNY, CDR2 SVGAGI (reference sequence). The CDR3 length is 15 residues. Trimming took off 4 bases at V and 2 bases at J, with 9 bases between the two ends. CDR3 protein: CASSFEGPYNSPLHF. CDR3 nucleotide sequence: TGTGCCAGCAGTTTCGAGGGCCCCTATAATTCACCCCTCCACTTT.

This rearrangement joins TRBV10-2 to TRBJ2-7; D not resolved. The CDR3 has 13 residues. The germline gives CDR1 WSHSY, CDR2 SAAADI. Trimming left V 0 bases short and J 6 bases short, with 9 bases between. In DNA form, the CDR3 reads TGCGCCAGCAGTGAGTCCTCGGGTGGCGAGCAGTACTTC. It translates to CASSESSGGEQYF.

The V gene is TRBV10-2, the J gene TRBJ1-5; 7 bases agree with TRBD1. V lost 7 bases, J lost 4 bases, and 4 bases stayed unmatched. The CDR3 covers 13 residues. The germline V gene encodes CDR1 WSHSY and CDR2 SAAADI. This CDR3 reads CASTGTVNQPQHF. CDR3 nucleotides: TGCGCCAGCACCGGGACAGTAAATCAGCCCCAGCATTTT.

The chain employs TRBV5-4 and TRBJ1-2, with D unclear. Trimming shortened V by 4 bases and J by 7 bases, and 14 bases separated the two germline ends. The CDR3 has 13 residues. In germline, CDR1 is SGHNT, CDR2 YYREEE (reference sequence). The CDR3, as DNA: TGTGCCAGCAGCCCTGGGCAACCTCTTGGCTACACCTTC. This codes for CASSPGQPLGYTF.

The CDR3 DNA reads as TGCAGCGTTATAGCGGGAGCGGGGTACAATGAGCAGTTCTTC. Translated: CSVIAGAGYNEQFF. This chain connects TRBV29-1 to TRBJ2-1; 9 bases agree with TRBD2. The germline V gene encodes CDR1 SQVTM and CDR2 ANQGSEA. The CDR3 has 14 residues. V was clipped by 5 bases and J by 4 bases; unmatched bases: 6.

The chain links TRBV7-3 to TRBJ2-3, with a tentative D call TRBD1 (5 bases). Germline CDR1 and CDR2: SGHTA and FQGTGA. The CDR3 is 14 amino acids. Deletions cut 6 bases from V and 6 bases from J, with 16 bases between. The CDR3 here is CASRSWGPGDTQYF. CDR3 sequence (DNA): TGTGCCAGCAGGTCGTGGGGCCCTGGGGATACGCAGTATTTT. The full variable domain, its missing parts supplied by reference TRBV7-3 and TRBJ2-3, is GAGVSQTPSNKVTEKGKYVELRCDPISGHTALYWYRQSLGQGPEFLIYFQGTGAADDSGLPNDRFFAVRPEGSVSTLKIQRTERGDSAVYLCASRSWGPGDTQYFGPGTRLTVL.

This rearrangement joins TRBV12-5 to TRBJ1-1; a possible D gene is TRBD1 (6 bases). The CDR3 length is 11 residues. Germline CDR1 LGHNT, CDR2 FRNRAP. Between the trimmed V and J ends, which lost 5 bases and 10 bases, there was a span of 11 bases. The DNA of the CDR3 is TGTGCTAGTGGTGTGGACAGTAGAGCTTTCTTT. Its protein product is CASGVDSRAFF. Full variable domain (outside the CDR3, taken from reference TRBV12-5 and TRBJ1-1): DARVTQTPRHKVTEMGQEVTMRCQPILGHNTVFWYRQTMMQGLELLAYFRNRAPLDDSGMPKDRFSAEMPDATLATLKIQPSEPRDSAVYFCASGVDSRAFFGQGTRLTVV.

This clone was picked up one time. J is TRBJ1-5 and V is TRBV11-2; D may be TRBD1 (5 bases). V was shortened by 5 bases and J by 6 bases, with 11 bases between the two germline ends. The CDR3 has 13 residues. Germline assignment: CDR1 SGHAT and CDR2 FQNNGV. CDR3 DNA: TGTGCCAGCAGCCTCGTCAGGGCTCAGCCCCAGCATTTT. Protein product: CASSLVRAQPQHF.

This chain links TRBV11-2 with TRBJ1-1; TRBD1 agrees at 8 bases. Germline CDR1 is SGHAT and CDR2 is FQNNGV. This CDR3 is built from 14 residues. Trimming removed 5 bases from V and 6 bases from J; junction bases left unmatched: 8. The CDR3 loop is CASSPRQGQAEAFF. Here the CDR3 DNA reads TGTGCCAGCAGCCCACGACAGGGGCAGGCTGAAGCTTTCTTT.

The rearrangement links TRBV7-9 to TRBJ1-3; 10 nucleotides line up with TRBD1. Per germline, CDR1 SEHNR and CDR2 FQNEAQ (reference sequence). The CDR3 is 15 amino acids. With 1 base clipped from V and 4 bases from J, the junction kept 1 base outside the gene matches. Written as DNA, the CDR3 is TGTGCCAGCAGCTTAGGGGGACAGGGGGGAAACACCATATATTTT. The encoded protein is CASSLGGQGGNTIYF.

V usage is TRBV28 and J usage is TRBJ1-2; the match to TRBD1 covers 8 bases. The V segment lost 1 base and the J segment 7 bases; nucleotides outside the gene matches: 5. Germline V gene lookup returns CDR1 MDHEN and CDR2 SYDVKM. The CDR3 length is 14 residues. CDR3 protein: CASSLLAGGLGYTF. In DNA, the CDR3 is TGTGCCAGCAGTTTATTGGCAGGGGGCCTTGGCTACACCTTC.